A selection of T cell receptor beta chains follows, all from one sample in a study of blood T cell repertoires in COVID-19. Measured with immunoSEQ multiplex PCR; TCRdb has only the in-frame clones, and not every one. The sample yields about 150,000 clones, approximately 92% seen once. The sample taken for sequencing was peripheral blood. Receptors were obtained from a middle-aged woman with acute or convalescent COVID-19. The CDR3 runs from the conserved cysteine through the conserved F or W. The D gene is left open where the match is weak. Clone size, where shown, is once, few, many, or a class for clones that have expanded.

>NA|NA|TRBJ1-5|TRBV6-5
CASSQRQIKDQPQHF
TGTGCCAGCAGTCAACGACAGATAAAGGACCAGCCCCAGCATTTT
>TRBD2|NA|TRBJ2-2|TRBV5-1
CASSLTSGRGTGELFF
TGCGCCAGCAGCTTAACTAGCGGGAGGGGAACCGGGGAGCTGTTTTTT
>NA|NA|TRBJ2-2|TRBV24-1
CATQGETGELFF
TGTGCCACCCAAGGGGAAACCGGGGAGCTGTTTTTT
>NA|NA|TRBJ1-3|TRBV5-6
CASSSGTAGNTIYF
TGTGCCAGCAGCTCTGGCACAGCTGGAAACACCATATATTTT
>NA|NA|TRBJ1-5|TRBV18
CASSWGVRGDQPQHF
TGTGCCAGCTCATGGGGAGTCAGGGGTGATCAGCCCCAGCATTTT
>NA|NA|TRBJ1-1|TRBV1
CTSTFGGFNTEAFF
TGCACCAGCACCTTTGGCGGGTTTAACACTGAAGCTTTCTTT
>TRBD2|once|TRBJ2-7|TRBV5-6
CASSPGLAAPSIPYEQYF
TGTGCCAGCAGCCCGGGACTAGCGGCGCCGTCAATTCCCTACGAGCAGTACTTC
>NA|NA|TRBJ1-2|TRBV6-5
CARKRDGEYGYTF
TGTGCCAGAAAGAGGGATGGAGAGTATGGCTACACCTTC
>NA|NA|TRBJ1-6|TRBV6-4
CASSEQGSGNSPLHF
TGTGCCAGCAGTGAACAGGGTTCGGGGAATTCACCCCTCCACTTT
>TRBD1|NA|TRBJ2-1|TRBV18
CASSPQGAGGNEQFF
TGTGCCAGCTCACCACAGGGCGCAGGGGGCAATGAGCAGTTCTTC
>TRBD1|few|TRBJ2-7|TRBV6-5
CATGDRGNGEQYF
TGTGCCACCGGGGACAGGGGGAATGGGGAGCAGTACTTC
>NA|NA|TRBJ2-7|TRBV3-1/TRBV3-2
CASSGHPSYEQYF
TGTGCCAGCTCGGGACACCCCTCCTACGAGCAGTACTTC
>NA|NA|TRBJ1-5|TRBV6-6
CASSGAPVSNQPQHF
TGTGCCAGCAGTGGGGCTCCCGTTAGCAATCAGCCCCAGCATTTT
>TRBD1|NA|TRBJ1-2|TRBV19
CASSIWDSLANYGYTF
TGTGCCAGTAGTATATGGGACAGCTTAGCTAACTATGGCTACACCTTC
>TRBD2|few|TRBJ2-2|TRBV5-4
CASRKSSGENTGELFF
TGTGCCAGCAGAAAAAGTAGCGGGGAGAACACCGGGGAGCTGTTTTTT
>NA|NA|TRBJ1-5|TRBV27
CASSLAGLSNQPQHF
TGTGCCAGCAGTTTAGCGGGGCTAAGCAATCAGCCCCAGCATTTT
>NA|NA|TRBJ1-5|TRBV3-1/TRBV3-2
CASSQGWGVNQPQHF
TGTGCCAGCAGCCAGGGCTGGGGCGTCAATCAGCCCCAGCATTTT
>NA|NA|TRBJ2-1|TRBV7-2
CASSTGSNEQFF
TGTGCCAGCAGCACAGGGTCCAATGAGCAGTTCTTC
>TRBD1|NA|TRBJ1-2|TRBV10-3
CAISDQGGDYGYTF
TGTGCCATCAGTGATCAAGGGGGCGACTATGGCTACACCTTC
>NA|NA|TRBJ1-3|TRBV30
CAWSVLGSANTIYF
TGTGCCTGGAGTGTACTCGGGTCAGCCAACACCATATATTTT
>NA|NA|TRBJ1-4|TRBV30
CAWSGADGEKLFF
TGTGCCTGGAGTGGGGCCGATGGTGAAAAACTGTTTTTT
>TRBD1|once|TRBJ2-7|TRBV28
CASSASGTGLHEQYF
TGTGCCAGCAGTGCCTCCGGGACAGGGCTCCACGAGCAGTACTTC
>TRBD1|NA|TRBJ1-2|TRBV29-1
CSVGTGGANYGYTF
TGCAGCGTTGGGACAGGGGGGGCTAACTATGGCTACACCTTC
>NA|NA|TRBJ2-7|TRBV3-1/TRBV3-2
CASSHQGPIYEQYF
TGTGCCAGCAGCCACCAGGGGCCAATCTACGAGCAGTACTTC
>NA|NA|TRBJ2-2|TRBV11-3
CASSLGGRGGAGELFF
TGTGCCAGCAGCTTAGGGGGACGGGGAGGAGCCGGGGAGCTGTTTTTT
>TRBD2|NA|TRBJ2-2|TRBV27
CASSLGTSGTGELFF
TGTGCCAGCAGTTTAGGGACTAGCGGCACCGGGGAGCTGTTTTTT
>TRBD2|NA|TRBJ2-3|TRBV2
CASSEGSRGVTDTQYF
TGTGCCAGCAGTGAGGGTAGCCGGGGGGTCACAGATACGCAGTATTTT
>NA|few|TRBJ2-7|TRBV7-9
CASSPTSYEQYF
TGTGCCAGCAGCCCTACTTCCTACGAGCAGTACTTC
>TRBD1|NA|TRBJ1-1|TRBV24-1
CATSDGTANTEAFF
TGTGCCACCAGTGATGGGACAGCAAACACTGAAGCTTTCTTT
>TRBD2|once|TRBJ2-2|TRBV7-9
CASSFSGAGGTGELFF
TGTGCCAGCAGCTTCAGCGGGGCGGGGGGCACCGGGGAGCTGTTTTTT
>TRBD1|NA|TRBJ1-5|TRBV5-1
CASSLGTGNDQPQHF
TGCGCCAGCAGCTTGGGGACAGGGAACGATCAGCCCCAGCATTTT
>NA|NA|TRBJ1-1|TRBV7-8
CASSNMNTEAFF
TGTGCCAGCAGCAATATGAACACTGAAGCTTTCTTT
>NA|once|TRBJ1-2|TRBV6-5
CATRSVNYGYTF
TGTGCCACCCGTTCGGTTAACTATGGCTACACCTTC
>TRBD1|once|TRBJ2-5|TRBV5-6
CASSLAPGGQETQYF
TGTGCCAGCAGCTTGGCCCCAGGGGGCCAAGAGACCCAGTACTTC
>NA|NA|TRBJ2-6|TRBV30
CAWGTSGANVLTF
TGTGCCTGGGGGACATCTGGGGCCAACGTCCTGACTTTC